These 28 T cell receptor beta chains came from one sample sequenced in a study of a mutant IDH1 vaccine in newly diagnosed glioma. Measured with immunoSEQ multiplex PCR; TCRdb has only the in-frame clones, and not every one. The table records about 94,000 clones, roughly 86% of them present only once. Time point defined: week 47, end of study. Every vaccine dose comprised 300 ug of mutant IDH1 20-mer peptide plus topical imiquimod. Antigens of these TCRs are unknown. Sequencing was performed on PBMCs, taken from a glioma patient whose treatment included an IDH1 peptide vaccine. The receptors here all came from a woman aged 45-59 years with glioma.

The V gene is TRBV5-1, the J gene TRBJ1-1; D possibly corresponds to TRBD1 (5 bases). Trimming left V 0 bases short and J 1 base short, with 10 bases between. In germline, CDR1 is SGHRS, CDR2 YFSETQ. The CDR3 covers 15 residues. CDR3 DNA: TGCGCCAGCAGCTTGGCCCAAGGGGCGAACACTGAAGCTTTCTTT. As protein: CASSLAQGANTEAFF.

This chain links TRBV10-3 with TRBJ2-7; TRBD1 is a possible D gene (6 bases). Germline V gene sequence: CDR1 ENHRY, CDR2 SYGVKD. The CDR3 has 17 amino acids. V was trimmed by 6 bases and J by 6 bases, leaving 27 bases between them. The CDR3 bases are TGTGCCATCAGGGGGAAACAGGGCGACGGCAGTTCAGGCGAGCAGTACTTC. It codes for CAIRGKQGDGSSGEQYF.

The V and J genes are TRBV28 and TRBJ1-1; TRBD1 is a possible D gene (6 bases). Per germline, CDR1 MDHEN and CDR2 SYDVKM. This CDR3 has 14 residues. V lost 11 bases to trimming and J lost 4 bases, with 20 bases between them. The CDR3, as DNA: TGTGCCGCCCAGGGGCAGCACAGCGGCACTGAAGCTTTCTTT. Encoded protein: CAAQGQHSGTEAFF.

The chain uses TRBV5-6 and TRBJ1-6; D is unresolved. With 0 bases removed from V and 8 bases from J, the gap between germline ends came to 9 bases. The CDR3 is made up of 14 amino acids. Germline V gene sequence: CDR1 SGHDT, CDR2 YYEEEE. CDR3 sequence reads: CASSLVGVDSPLHF. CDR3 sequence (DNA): TGTGCCAGCAGCTTGGTGGGCGTAGATTCACCCCTCCACTTT.

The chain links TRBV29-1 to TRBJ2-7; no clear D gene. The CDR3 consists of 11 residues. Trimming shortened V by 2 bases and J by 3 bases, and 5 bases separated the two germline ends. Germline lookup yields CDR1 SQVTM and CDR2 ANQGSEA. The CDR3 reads CSVERDYEQYF. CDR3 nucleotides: TGCAGCGTTGAAAGAGACTACGAGCAGTACTTC.

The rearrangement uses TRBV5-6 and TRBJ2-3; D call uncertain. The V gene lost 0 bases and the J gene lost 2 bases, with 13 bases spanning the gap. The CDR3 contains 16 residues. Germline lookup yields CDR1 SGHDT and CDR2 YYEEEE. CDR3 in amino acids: CASSLGGIGITDTQYF. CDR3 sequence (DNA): TGTGCCAGCAGCTTGGGGGGTATAGGAATCACAGATACGCAGTATTTT.

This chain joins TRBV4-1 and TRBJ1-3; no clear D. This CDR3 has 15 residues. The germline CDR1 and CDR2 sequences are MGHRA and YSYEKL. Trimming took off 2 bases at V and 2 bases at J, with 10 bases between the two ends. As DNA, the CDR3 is TGCGCCAGCAGCCAACTAGGAGGGACTGGAAACACCATATATTTT. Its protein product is CASSQLGGTGNTIYF.

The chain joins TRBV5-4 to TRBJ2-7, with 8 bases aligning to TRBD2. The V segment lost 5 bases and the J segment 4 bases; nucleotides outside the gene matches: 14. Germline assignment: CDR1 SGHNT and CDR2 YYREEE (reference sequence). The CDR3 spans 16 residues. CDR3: CASRGGLAGTVYEQYF. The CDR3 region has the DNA TGTGCCAGCAGAGGAGGGCTAGCGGGCACGGTGTACGAGCAGTACTTC.

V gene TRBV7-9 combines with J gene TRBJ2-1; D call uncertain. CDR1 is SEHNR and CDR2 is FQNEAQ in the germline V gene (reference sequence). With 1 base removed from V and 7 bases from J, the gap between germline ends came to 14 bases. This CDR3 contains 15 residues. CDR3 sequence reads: CASSLEWGEVNEQFF. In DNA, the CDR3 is TGTGCCAGCAGCTTAGAATGGGGTGAAGTTAATGAGCAGTTCTTC.

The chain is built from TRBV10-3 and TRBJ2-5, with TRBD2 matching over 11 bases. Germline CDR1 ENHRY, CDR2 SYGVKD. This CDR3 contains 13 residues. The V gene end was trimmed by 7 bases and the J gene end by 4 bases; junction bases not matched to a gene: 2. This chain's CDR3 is CAIKGLAGETQYF. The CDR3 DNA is TGTGCCATCAAAGGACTAGCGGGAGAGACCCAGTACTTC.

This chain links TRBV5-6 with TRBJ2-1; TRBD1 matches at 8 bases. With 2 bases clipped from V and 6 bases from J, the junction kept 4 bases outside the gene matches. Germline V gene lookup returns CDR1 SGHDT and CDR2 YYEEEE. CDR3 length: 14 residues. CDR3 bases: TGTGCCAGCAGCTTCGCGACAGGGGCCAATGAGCAGTTCTTC. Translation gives CASSFATGANEQFF.

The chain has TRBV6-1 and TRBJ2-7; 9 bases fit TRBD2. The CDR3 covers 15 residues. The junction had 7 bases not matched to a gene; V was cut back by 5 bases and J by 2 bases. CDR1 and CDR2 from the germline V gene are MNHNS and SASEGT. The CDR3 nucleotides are TGTGCCAGCAGTCAAACGGGACTAGCACCCTACGAGCAGTACTTC. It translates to CASSQTGLAPYEQYF.

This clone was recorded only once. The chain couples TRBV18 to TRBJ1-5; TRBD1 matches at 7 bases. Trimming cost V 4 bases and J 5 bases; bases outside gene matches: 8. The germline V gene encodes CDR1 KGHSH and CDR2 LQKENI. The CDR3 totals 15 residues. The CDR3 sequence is CASSLSTGRDQPQHF. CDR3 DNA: TGTGCCAGCTCACTTTCGACAGGGCGGGATCAGCCCCAGCATTTT.

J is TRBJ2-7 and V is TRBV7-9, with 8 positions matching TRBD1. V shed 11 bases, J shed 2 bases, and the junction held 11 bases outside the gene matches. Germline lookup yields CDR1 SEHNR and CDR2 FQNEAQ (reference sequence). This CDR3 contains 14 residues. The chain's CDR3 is CACLPGTGPYEQYF. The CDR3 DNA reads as TGTGCCTGCCTACCGGGGACAGGCCCCTACGAGCAGTACTTC.

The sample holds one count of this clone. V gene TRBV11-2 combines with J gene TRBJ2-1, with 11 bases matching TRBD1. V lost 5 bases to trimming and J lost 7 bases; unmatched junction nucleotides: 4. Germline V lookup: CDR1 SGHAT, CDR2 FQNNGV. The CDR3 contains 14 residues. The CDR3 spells CASSARDRGNEQFF. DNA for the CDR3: TGTGCCAGCAGCGCCCGGGACAGGGGGAATGAGCAGTTCTTC.

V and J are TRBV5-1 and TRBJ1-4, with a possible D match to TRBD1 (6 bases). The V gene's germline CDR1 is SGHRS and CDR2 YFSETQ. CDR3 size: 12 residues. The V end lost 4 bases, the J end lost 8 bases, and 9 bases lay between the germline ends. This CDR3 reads CASSQTGEKLFF. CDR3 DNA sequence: TGCGCCAGCAGCCAAACAGGGGAAAAACTGTTTTTT.

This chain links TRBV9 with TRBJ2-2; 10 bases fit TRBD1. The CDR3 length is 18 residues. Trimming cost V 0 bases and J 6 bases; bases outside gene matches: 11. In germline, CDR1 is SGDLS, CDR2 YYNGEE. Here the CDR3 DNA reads TGTGCCAGCAGCGTAGCTAAGGAGGGACAGGGGAAGTCCGGGGAGCTGTTTTTT. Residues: CASSVAKEGQGKSGELFF.

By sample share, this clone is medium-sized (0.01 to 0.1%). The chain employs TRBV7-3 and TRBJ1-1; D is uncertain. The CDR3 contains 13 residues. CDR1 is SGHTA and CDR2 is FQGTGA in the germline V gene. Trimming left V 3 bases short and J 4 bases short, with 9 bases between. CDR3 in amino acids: CASSFDQTTEAFF. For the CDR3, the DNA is TGTGCCAGCAGCTTCGACCAAACCACTGAAGCTTTCTTT. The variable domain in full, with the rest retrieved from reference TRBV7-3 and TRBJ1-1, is GAGVSQTPSNKVTEKGKYVELRCDPISGHTALYWYRQSLGQGPEFLIYFQGTGAADDSGLPNDRFFAVRPEGSVSTLKIQRTERGDSAVYLCASSFDQTTEAFFGQGTRLTVV.

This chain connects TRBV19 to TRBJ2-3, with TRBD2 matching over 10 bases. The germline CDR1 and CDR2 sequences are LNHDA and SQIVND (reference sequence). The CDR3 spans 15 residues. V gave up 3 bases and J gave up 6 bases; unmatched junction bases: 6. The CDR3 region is CASSIIAGGRDTQYF. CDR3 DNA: TGTGCCAGTAGTATCATAGCGGGAGGTAGGGATACGCAGTATTTT.

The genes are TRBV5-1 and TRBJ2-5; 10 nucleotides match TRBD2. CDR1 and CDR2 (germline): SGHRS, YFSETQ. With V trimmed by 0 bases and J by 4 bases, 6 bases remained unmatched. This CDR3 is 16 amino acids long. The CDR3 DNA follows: TGCGCCAGCAGCTTGGCCTCTAGCGGGAGAGGAGAGACCCAGTACTTC. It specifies CASSLASSGRGETQYF.

CDR3 sequence: CASSLGRGRTGELFF. The DNA of the CDR3 is TGTGCCAGCAGCCTCGGACGGGGGCGCACCGGGGAGCTGTTTTTT. The chain recombines TRBV28 with TRBJ2-2, with D perhaps assigned TRBD1 or TRBD2 (6 bases each). This CDR3 region has 15 residues. V was pared by 6 bases and J by 4 bases, with 15 bases between. Germline V gives CDR1 MDHEN, CDR2 SYDVKM.

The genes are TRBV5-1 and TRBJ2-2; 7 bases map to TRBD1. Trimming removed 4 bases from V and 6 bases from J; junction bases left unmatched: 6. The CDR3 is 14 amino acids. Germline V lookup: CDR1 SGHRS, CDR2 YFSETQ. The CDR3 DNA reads TGCGCCAGCAGCCCGACCGACAGGGCCGGGGAGCTGTTTTTT. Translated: CASSPTDRAGELFF.

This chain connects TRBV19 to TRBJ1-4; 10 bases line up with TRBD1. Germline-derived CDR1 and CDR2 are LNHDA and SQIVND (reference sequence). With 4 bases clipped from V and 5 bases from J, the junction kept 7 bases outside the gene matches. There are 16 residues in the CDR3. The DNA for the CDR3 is TGTGCCAGTAGTAGCCGGGACAGGGGTCTGAATGAAAAACTGTTTTTT. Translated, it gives CASSSRDRGLNEKLFF.

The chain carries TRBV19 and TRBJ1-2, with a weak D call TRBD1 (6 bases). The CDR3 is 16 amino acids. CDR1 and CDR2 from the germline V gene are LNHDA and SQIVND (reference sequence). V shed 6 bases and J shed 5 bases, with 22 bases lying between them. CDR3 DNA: TGTGCCAGTAGCAAACCTATACCGGGACACCTTTATGGCTACACCTTC. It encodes CASSKPIPGHLYGYTF.

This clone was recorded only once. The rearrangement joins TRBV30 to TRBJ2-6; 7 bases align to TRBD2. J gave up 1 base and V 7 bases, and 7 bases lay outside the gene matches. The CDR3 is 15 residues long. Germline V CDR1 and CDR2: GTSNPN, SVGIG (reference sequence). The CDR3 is CASARGSSGANVLTF. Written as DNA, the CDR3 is TGTGCCTCCGCGCGGGGGTCTTCTGGGGCCAACGTCCTGACTTTC.

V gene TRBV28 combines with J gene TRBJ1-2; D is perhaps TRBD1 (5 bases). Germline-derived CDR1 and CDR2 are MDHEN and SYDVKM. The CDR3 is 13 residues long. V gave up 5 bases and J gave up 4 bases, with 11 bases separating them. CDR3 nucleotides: TGTGCCAGCAGTCCCTGGACATCCTATGGCTACACCTTC. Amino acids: CASSPWTSYGYTF.

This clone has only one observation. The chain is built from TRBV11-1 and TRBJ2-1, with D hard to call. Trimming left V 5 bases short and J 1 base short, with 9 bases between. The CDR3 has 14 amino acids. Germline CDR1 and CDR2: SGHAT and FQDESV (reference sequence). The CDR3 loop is CASSVVESYNEQFF. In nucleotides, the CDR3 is TGTGCCAGCAGCGTAGTAGAGTCCTACAATGAGCAGTTCTTC.

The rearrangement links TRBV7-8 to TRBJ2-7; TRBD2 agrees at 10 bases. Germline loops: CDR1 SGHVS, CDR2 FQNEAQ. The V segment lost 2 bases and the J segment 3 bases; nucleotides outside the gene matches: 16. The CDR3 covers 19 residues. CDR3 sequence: CASSLKTGTSAILLYEQYF. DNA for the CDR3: TGTGCCAGCAGCTTAAAAACCGGGACTAGCGCTATCCTACTCTACGAGCAGTACTTC.